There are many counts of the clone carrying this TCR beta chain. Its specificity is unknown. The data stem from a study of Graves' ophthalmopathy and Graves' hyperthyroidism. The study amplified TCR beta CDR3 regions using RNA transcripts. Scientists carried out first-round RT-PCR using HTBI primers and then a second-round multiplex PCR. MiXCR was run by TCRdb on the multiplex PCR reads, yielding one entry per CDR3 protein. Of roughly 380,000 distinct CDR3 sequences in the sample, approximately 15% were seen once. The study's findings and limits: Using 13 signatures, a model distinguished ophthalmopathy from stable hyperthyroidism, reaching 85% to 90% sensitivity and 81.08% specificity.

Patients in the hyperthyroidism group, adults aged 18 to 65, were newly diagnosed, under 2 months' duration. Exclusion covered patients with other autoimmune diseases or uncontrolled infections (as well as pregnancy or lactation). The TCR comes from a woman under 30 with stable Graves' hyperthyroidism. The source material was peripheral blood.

CDR3: CASRRKETQYF. CDR3 DNA sequence: TGTGCCAGCAGAAGAAAGGAGACCCAGTACTTC. The rearrangement links TRBV6-1 to TRBJ2-5; D gene ambiguous. Germline CDR1 is MNHNS and CDR2 is SASEGT. CDR3 length: 11 amino acids. V lost 6 bases and J lost 5, with 7 bases in between.